A selection of T cell receptor beta chains follows, all from one sample in a study of chemoradiotherapy in HPV16-positive cancers. The method was immunoSEQ multiplex PCR; TCRdb's version includes in-frame clones alone and lacks a portion of them. The sample includes 3,500 to 4,500 clones, roughly 72% of them seen just once. The starting material was tumor tissue, obtained from a patient who underwent chemoradiotherapy. Source of these receptors: a human donor with HPV-associated anogenital cancer. The CDR3 runs from the conserved cysteine through the conserved F or W. A D gene is named only where the DNA matches it firmly. Clone size is shown for a subset of rows, as once, few, many or a class of expanded clone.

j_call d_call v_call clone_size cdr3_nt cdr3_aa
TRBJ1-6 NA TRBV7-9 NA TGTGCCAGCAGCTCAATAGATTCACCCCTCCACTTT CASSSIDSPLHF
TRBJ2-7 TRBD1 TRBV19 NA TGTGCCAGTAGTATCGGACAGGGGATTTCCTACGAGCAGTACTTC CASSIGQGISYEQYF
TRBJ1-2 NA TRBV28 once TGTGCCAGCAGTTTATGGGGGGCCCCACCGGGCTACACCTTC CASSLWGAPPGYTF
TRBJ2-7 TRBD1 TRBV15 NA TGTGCCACCAGCCGATGGACAGGGGACGAGCAGTACTTC CATSRWTGDEQYF
TRBJ2-7 NA TRBV19 NA TGTGCCACAGGGACCTACGAGCAGTACTTC CATGTYEQYF
TRBJ2-1 TRBD2 TRBV6-6 NA TGTGCCAGCAGTTCCGCCAGCGGGAGTAAGGATGAGCAGTTCTTC CASSSASGSKDEQFF
TRBJ2-2 NA TRBV7-9 NA TGTGCCAGCAGCTCCAGGGGAGTGAACACCGGGGAGCTGTTTTTT CASSSRGVNTGELFF
TRBJ2-7 NA TRBV7-2 NA TGTGCCAGCAGCTTAGGGATTACCGGCGACGAGCAGTACTTC CASSLGITGDEQYF
TRBJ2-7 NA TRBV2 few TGTGCCAGCAAGGGGGGGACTTCCTACGAGCAGTACTTC CASKGGTSYEQYF
TRBJ1-4 NA TRBV28 NA TGTGCCAGCAGTTACGGAGAGGTCCTTAATGAAAAACTGTTTTTT CASSYGEVLNEKLFF
TRBJ1-1 NA TRBV5-5 few TGTGCCAGCAGCTTGCTCTCGGCGGGGAACACTGAAGCTTTCTTT CASSLLSAGNTEAFF
TRBJ1-2 NA TRBV19 NA TGTGCCAGTAAACAAGGTGGCTACACCTTC CASKQGGYTF
TRBJ2-1 NA TRBV9 NA TGTGCCAGCAGCGTAGGGGTGAGCTCCTACAATGAGCAGTTCTTC CASSVGVSSYNEQFF
TRBJ1-4 NA TRBV19 once TGTGCCAGTAGTCCAAATCAGGCGGACTGGGAAAAACTGTTTTTT CASSPNQADWEKLFF
TRBJ1-1 NA TRBV5-6 few TGTGCCAGCAGCCTCACGAGGGACACTGAAGCTTTCTTT CASSLTRDTEAFF
TRBJ2-3 NA TRBV7-2 few TGTGCCAGCAGCCCTGGCGGCCGGGGGGCGGATACGCAGTATTTT CASSPGGRGADTQYF
TRBJ2-1 TRBD2 TRBV28 once TGTGCCAGCAGTTTGTGGCCAGGACTAGCGGGAGGGCCTCTCAATGAGCAGTTCTTC CASSLWPGLAGGPLNEQFF
TRBJ1-1 NA TRBV18 NA TGTGCCAGCTCACCACCGCGCCAAATGAACACTGAAGCTTTCTTT CASSPPRQMNTEAFF
TRBJ1-4 NA TRBV9 NA TGTGCCAGCAGCGTAGTGAAAAGGGGCACTAATGAAAAACTGTTTTTT CASSVVKRGTNEKLFF
TRBJ2-6 NA TRBV9 NA TGTGCCAGCAGCGTAGTGAGCTCTGGGGCCAACGTCCTGACTTTC CASSVVSSGANVLTF
TRBJ2-2 TRBD1 TRBV7-9 few TGTGCCAGCAGCCCGACAGGGGCGACGAACACCGGGGAGCTGTTTTTT CASSPTGATNTGELFF
TRBJ1-6 TRBD1 TRBV7-2 NA TGTGCCAGCAGCTTAGCGACAGGGGGAACTTCACCCCTCCACTTT CASSLATGGTSPLHF
TRBJ1-1 NA TRBV6-6 NA TGTGCCAGCACTAGAAATAGGGATACTGAAGCTTTCTTT CASTRNRDTEAFF
TRBJ1-6 NA TRBV28 NA TGTGCCAGCTTCTCCTATAATTCACCCCTCCACTTT CASFSYNSPLHF
TRBJ2-5 NA TRBV5-1 NA TGCGCCAGCAGCCCATATAAAGAGACCCAGTACTTC CASSPYKETQYF
TRBJ1-1 NA TRBV25-1 NA TGTGCCAGCAGTGGTATAACATCGGGGGTGTGGAACACTGAAGCTTTCTTT CASSGITSGVWNTEAFF
TRBJ2-2 NA TRBV27 NA TGTGCCAGCAGAACAACAAACTACAACACCGGGGAGCTGTTTTTT CASRTTNYNTGELFF
TRBJ2-3 NA TRBV11-2 NA TGTGCCAGCAGCTTAGTACTCCCTCCCCCTACAGATACGCAGTATTTT CASSLVLPPPTDTQYF
TRBJ2-7 NA TRBV21-1 NA TGTGCCAGCAGCAAACGTAGGACTAGGTCCCCTTGGGAGCAGTACTTC CASSKRRTRSPWEQYF
TRBJ2-5 NA TRBV5-1 NA TGCGCCAGCAGCAGGGGTCAAGAGACCCAGTACTTC CASSRGQETQYF
TRBJ2-7 NA TRBV5-1 NA TGCGCCAGCAGCTTTGACTCCGTCTACGAGCAGTACTTC CASSFDSVYEQYF
TRBJ1-2 NA TRBV2 NA TGTGCCAGCAAAGGCAGGGACTATGGCTACACCTTC CASKGRDYGYTF
TRBJ1-5 TRBD1 TRBV7-9 NA TGTGCCAGCAGCCCGGACAGGGTTAATCAGCCCCAGCATTTT CASSPDRVNQPQHF
TRBJ1-1 TRBD1 TRBV2 NA TGTGCCAGCAGTACCGGGACAGGGGTTTGGGAAGCTTTCTTT CASSTGTGVWEAFF
TRBJ1-6 NA TRBV5-1 NA TGCGCCAGCAGCTTGGGCTTTCGGGATAATAATTCACCCCTCCACTTT CASSLGFRDNNSPLHF
TRBJ2-5 TRBD2 TRBV11-3 NA TGTGCCAGCAGCTTAGGGGTGGCTAGCGGAGACCAAGAGACCCAGTACTTC CASSLGVASGDQETQYF
TRBJ2-7 TRBD2 TRBV5-1 NA TGCGCCAGCAGCCCGACAGCGGGAGGGCGCTCCTACGAGCAGTACTTC CASSPTAGGRSYEQYF
TRBJ2-3 TRBD1 TRBV6-1 NA TGTGCCAGCAGCCCCGGGACAGGGGAGGTTGCGCAGTATTTT CASSPGTGEVAQYF
TRBJ1-2 TRBD1 TRBV10-3 NA TGTGCCATCACTGGGGACAGCCATGGCTACACCTTC CAITGDSHGYTF
TRBJ1-2 TRBD1 TRBV9 NA TGTGCCAGCAGCGTCCGGGACAGGGCTAACTATGGCTACACCTTC CASSVRDRANYGYTF
TRBJ1-1 NA TRBV10-3 NA TGTGCCATCAGTGAGTTGCCGAATGGGAACACTGAAGCTTTCTTT CAISELPNGNTEAFF
TRBJ2-7 TRBD1 TRBV5-4 NA TGTGCCAGCAGCTTGGGCCCCGGGACAGGGGTGGACTACGAGCAGTACTTC CASSLGPGTGVDYEQYF
TRBJ2-1 TRBD2 TRBV9 once TGTGCCAGCAGCGTAGGCGGGAGCACCTACAATGAGCAGTTCTTC CASSVGGSTYNEQFF
TRBJ2-7 TRBD2 TRBV6-5 NA TGTGCCAGCAGTACCCCGGGACTAGCGGGTCCGAGGCAGTACTTC CASSTPGLAGPRQYF
TRBJ1-1 NA TRBV5-1 NA TGCGCCAGCAGCTCTAGGGGTTCCCAGAACACTGAAGCTTTCTTT CASSSRGSQNTEAFF
TRBJ2-2 NA TRBV19 NA TGTGCCAGTACCACAGGGACAAGGAACACCGGGGAGCTGTTTTTT CASTTGTRNTGELFF
TRBJ2-1 TRBD2 TRBV28 NA TGTGCCAGCAGTTTTGTTAGCGGGGAATACAATGAGCAGTTCTTC CASSFVSGEYNEQFF
TRBJ2-5 TRBD2 TRBV7-2 NA TGTGCCAGCAGCCCCCCCCCGGGACTAGCACGAGAGACCCAGTACTTC CASSPPPGLARETQYF
TRBJ1-4 NA TRBV7-2 NA TGTGCCAGCAGCTTAGCGCAGGGTGGATCTAATGAAAAACTGTTTTTT CASSLAQGGSNEKLFF